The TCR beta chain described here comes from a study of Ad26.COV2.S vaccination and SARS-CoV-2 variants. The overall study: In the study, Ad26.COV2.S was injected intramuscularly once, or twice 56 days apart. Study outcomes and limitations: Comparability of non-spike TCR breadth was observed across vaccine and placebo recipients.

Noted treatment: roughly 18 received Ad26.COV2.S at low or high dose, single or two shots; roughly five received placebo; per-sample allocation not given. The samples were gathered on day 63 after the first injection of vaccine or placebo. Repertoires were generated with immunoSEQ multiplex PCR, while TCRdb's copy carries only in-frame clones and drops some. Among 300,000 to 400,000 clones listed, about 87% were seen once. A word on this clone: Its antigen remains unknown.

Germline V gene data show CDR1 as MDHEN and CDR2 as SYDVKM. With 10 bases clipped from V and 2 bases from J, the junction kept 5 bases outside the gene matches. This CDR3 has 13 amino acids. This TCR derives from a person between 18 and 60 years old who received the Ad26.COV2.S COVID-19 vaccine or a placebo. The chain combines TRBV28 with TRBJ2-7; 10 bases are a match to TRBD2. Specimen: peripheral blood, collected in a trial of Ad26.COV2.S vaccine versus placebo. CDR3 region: CATTAGGTYEQYF. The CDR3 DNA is TGTGCCACCACAGCGGGAGGGACCTACGAGCAGTACTTC.